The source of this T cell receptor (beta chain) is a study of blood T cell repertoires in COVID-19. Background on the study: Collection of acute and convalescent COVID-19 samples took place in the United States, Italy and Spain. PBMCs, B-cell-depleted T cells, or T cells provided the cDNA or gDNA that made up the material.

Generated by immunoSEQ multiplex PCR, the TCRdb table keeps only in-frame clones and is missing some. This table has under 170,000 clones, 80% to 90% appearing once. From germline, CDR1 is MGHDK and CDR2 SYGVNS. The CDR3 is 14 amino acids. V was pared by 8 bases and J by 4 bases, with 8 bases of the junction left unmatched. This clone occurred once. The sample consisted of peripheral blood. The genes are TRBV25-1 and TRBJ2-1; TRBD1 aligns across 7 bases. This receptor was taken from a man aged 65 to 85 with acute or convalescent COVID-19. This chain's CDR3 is CASELATGYNEQFF. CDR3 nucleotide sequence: TGTGCCAGCGAGCTTGCGACAGGGTACAATGAGCAGTTCTTC.